This record looks at one TCR beta chain sequence and its context. Its antigen is unidentified. V was pared by 7 bases and J by 6 bases, with 17 bases between. The germline CDR1 and CDR2 sequences are SGHTA and FQGNSA. CDR3 size: 14 residues. These data are taken from a study of blood T cells in healthy people across ages. The study, taken as a whole, reports: Researchers said unsorted PBMCs prevented a conclusive naive versus antigen-experienced comparison. In long-lived donors, naive CD4+ cell counts and diversity exceeded those of aged donors.

Each donor supplied approximately 10 milliliters of peripheral blood. Primed by a sample-barcoded 5' primer and a J-beta primer mix, a second PCR proceeded for about 6 to 12 cycles. TCRdb re-derived calls from the 5' RACE reads in MiXCR, one entry per CDR3 protein. The sample contains around 620,000 distinct CDR3 sequences, approximately 25% of which appear only once. This receptor was identified in a woman in her seventies in good health. Specimen: blood. This sequence joins TRBV7-2 and TRBJ2-3; D ambiguous. The CDR3 bases are TGTGCCAGCACCCCTCTCTTGCTTGGGGATACGCAGTATTTT. Translation: CASTPLLLGDTQYF.